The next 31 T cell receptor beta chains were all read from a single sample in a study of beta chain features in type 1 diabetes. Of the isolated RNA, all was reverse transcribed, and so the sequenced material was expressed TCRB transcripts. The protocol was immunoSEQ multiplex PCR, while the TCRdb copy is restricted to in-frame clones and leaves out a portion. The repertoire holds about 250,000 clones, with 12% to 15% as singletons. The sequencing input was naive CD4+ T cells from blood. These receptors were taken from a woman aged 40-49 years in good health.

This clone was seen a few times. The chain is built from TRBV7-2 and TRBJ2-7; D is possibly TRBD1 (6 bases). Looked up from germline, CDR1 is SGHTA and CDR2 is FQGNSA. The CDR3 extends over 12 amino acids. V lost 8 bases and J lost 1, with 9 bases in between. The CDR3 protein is CASRTGSYEQYF. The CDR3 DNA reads TGTGCCAGCCGAACAGGGTCCTACGAGCAGTACTTC.

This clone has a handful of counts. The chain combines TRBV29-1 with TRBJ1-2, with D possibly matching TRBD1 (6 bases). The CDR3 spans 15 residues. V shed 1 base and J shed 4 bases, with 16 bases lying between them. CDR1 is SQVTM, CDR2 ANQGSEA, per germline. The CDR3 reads CSVEVRGTGSYGYTF. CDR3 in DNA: TGCAGCGTTGAAGTCCGAGGCACAGGGAGCTATGGCTACACCTTC.

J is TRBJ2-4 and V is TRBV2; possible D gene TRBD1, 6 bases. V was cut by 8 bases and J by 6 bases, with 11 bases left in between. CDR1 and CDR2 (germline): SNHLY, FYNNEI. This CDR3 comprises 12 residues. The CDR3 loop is CASRNRVNIQYF. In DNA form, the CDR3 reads TGTGCCAGCCGGAACAGGGTAAACATTCAGTACTTC.

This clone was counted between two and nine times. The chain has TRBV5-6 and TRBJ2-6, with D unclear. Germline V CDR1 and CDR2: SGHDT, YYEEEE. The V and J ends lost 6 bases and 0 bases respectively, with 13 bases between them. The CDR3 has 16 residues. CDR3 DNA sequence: TGTGCCAGCATCCCCCCGAGGAGCTCTGGGGCCAACGTCCTGACTTTC. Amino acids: CASIPPRSSGANVLTF.

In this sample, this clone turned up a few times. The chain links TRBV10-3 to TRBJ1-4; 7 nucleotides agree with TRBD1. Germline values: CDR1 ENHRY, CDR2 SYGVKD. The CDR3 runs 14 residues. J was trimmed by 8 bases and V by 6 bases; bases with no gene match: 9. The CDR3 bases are TGTGCCATCAGCCCAGGGGGAACGGGGGAAAAACTGTTTTTT. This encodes CAISPGGTGEKLFF.

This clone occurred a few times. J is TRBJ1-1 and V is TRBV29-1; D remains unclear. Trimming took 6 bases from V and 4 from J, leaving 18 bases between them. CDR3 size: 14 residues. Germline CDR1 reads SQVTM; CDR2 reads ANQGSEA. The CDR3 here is CSVGRGTVGTEAFF. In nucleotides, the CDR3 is TGCAGCGTCGGCCGGGGAACCGTTGGCACTGAAGCTTTCTTT.

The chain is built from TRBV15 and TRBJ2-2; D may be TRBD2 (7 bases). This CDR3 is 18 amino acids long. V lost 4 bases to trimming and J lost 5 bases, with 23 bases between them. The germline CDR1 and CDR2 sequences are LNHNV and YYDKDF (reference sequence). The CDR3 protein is CATSKEGGRGAETGELFF. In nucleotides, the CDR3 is TGTGCCACCAGCAAAGAAGGAGGACGGGGGGCGGAGACCGGGGAGCTGTTTTTT.

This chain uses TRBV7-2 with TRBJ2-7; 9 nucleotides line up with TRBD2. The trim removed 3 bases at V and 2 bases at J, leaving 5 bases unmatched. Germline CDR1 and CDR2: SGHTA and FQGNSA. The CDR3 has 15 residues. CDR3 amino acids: CASSFSSGVTYEQYF. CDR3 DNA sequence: TGTGCCAGCAGCTTCTCTAGCGGGGTAACCTACGAGCAGTACTTC.

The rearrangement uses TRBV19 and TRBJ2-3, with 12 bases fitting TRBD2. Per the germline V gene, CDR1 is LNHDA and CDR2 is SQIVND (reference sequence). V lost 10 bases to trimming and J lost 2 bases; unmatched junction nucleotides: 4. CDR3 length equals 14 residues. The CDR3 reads CATRLAGVTDTQYF. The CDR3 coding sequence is TGTGCCACCAGACTAGCGGGGGTCACAGATACGCAGTATTTT.

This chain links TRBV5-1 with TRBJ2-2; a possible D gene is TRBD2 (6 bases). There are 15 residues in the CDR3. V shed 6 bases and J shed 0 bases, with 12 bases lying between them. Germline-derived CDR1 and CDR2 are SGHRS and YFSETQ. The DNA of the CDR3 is TGCGCCAGCAACCCCGGGACTCCGAACACCGGGGAGCTGTTTTTT. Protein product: CASNPGTPNTGELFF.

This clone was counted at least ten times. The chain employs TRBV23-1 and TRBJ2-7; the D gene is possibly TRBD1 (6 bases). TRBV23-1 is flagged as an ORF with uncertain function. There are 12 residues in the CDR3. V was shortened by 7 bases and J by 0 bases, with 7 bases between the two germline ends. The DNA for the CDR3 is TGCGCCAGCAAGGGACACTCCTACGAGCAGTACTTC. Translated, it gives CASKGHSYEQYF.

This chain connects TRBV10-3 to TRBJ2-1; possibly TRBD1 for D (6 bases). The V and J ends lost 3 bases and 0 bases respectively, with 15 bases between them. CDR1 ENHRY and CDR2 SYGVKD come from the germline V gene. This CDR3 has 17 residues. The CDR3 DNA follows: TGTGCCATCAGTGATAAGGACAGCCCCAGCTCCTACAATGAGCAGTTCTTC. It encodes CAISDKDSPSSYNEQFF.

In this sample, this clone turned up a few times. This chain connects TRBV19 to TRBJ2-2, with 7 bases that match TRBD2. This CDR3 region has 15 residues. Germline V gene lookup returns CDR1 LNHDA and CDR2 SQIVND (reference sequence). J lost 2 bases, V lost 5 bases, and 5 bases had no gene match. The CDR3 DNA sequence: TGTGCCAGTAGTGCTAGCGGCCTCAACACCGGGGAGCTGTTTTTT. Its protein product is CASSASGLNTGELFF.

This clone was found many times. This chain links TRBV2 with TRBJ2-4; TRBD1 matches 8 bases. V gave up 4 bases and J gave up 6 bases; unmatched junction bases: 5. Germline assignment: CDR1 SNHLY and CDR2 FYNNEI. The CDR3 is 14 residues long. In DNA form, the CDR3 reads TGTGCCAGCAGTGCCGACAGGGGAGGAAACATTCAGTACTTC. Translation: CASSADRGGNIQYF.

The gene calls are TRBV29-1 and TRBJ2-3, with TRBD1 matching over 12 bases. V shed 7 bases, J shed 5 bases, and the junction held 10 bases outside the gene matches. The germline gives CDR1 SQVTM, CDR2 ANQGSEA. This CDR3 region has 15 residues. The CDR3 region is CSGGQGAGSLDTQYF. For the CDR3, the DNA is TGCAGCGGGGGACAGGGGGCTGGATCCTTAGATACGCAGTATTTT.

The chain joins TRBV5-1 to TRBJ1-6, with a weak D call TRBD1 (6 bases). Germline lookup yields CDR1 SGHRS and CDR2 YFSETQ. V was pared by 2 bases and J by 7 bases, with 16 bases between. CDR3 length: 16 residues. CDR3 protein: CASSLDISTGNSPLHF. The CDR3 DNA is TGCGCCAGCAGCTTAGATATATCCACAGGGAATTCACCCCTCCACTTT.

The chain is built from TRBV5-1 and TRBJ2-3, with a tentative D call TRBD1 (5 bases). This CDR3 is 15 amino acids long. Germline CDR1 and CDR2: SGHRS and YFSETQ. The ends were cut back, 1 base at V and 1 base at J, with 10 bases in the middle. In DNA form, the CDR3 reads TGCGCCAGCAGCTTGTTCGCAGGGCGCACAGATACGCAGTATTTT. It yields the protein CASSLFAGRTDTQYF.

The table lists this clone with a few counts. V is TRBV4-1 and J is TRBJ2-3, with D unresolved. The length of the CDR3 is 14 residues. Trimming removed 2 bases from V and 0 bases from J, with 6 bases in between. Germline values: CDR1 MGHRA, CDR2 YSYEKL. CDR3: CASSQSTSTDTQYF. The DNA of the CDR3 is TGCGCCAGCAGCCAAAGCACTAGCACAGATACGCAGTATTTT.

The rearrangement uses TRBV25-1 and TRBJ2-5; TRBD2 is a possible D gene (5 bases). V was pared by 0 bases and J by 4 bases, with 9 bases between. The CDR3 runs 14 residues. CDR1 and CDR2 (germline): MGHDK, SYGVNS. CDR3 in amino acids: CASSEYSSGETQYF. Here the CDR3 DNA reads TGTGCCAGCAGTGAATACTCAAGCGGAGAGACCCAGTACTTC.

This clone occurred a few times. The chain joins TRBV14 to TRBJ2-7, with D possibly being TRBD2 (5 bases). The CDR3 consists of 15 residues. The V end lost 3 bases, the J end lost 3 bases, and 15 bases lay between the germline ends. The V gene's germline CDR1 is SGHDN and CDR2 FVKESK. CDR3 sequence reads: CASSQRAASSYEQYF. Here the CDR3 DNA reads TGTGCCAGCAGCCAGAGGGCCGCTTCTAGCTACGAGCAGTACTTC.

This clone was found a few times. This chain's CDR3 is CASSVNPDSRTDTQYF. The DNA for the CDR3 is TGTGCCAGCAGCGTCAATCCTGACAGCCGCACAGATACGCAGTATTTT. The chain combines TRBV9 with TRBJ2-3; TRBD1 is a possible D gene (5 bases). The CDR3 runs 16 residues. Per germline, CDR1 SGDLS and CDR2 YYNGEE. V lost 2 bases and J 1 base, leaving 14 bases between the germline ends.

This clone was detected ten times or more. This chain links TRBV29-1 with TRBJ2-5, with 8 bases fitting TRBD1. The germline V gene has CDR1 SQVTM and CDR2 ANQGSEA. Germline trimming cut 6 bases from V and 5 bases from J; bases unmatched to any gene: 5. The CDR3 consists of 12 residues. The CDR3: CSVRRGPETQYF. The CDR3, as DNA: TGCAGCGTCCGCAGGGGGCCGGAGACCCAGTACTTC.

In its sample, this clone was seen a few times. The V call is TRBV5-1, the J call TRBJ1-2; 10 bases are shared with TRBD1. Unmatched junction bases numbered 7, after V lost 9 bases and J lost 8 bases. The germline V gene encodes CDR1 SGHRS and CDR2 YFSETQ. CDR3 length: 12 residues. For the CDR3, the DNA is TGCGCCACGAAAGGACAGGGGGAAGGCTACACCTTC. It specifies CATKGQGEGYTF. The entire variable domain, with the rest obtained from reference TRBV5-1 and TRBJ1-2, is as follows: KAGVTQTPRYLIKTRGQQVTLSCSPISGHRSVSWYQQTPGQGLQFLFEYFSETQRNKGNFPGRFSGRQFSNSRSEMNVSTLELGDSALYLCATKGQGEGYTFGSGTRLTVV.

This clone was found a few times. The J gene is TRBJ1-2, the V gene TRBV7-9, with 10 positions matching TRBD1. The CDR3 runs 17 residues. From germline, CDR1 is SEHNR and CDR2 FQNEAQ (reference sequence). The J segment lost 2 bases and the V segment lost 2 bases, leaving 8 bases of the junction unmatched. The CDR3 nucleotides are TGTGCCAGCAGCTTAATGGGACAGGGGAAGGAAAACTATGGCTACACCTTC. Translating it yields CASSLMGQGKENYGYTF. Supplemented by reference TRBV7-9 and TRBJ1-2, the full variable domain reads DTGVSQNPRHKITKRGQNVTFRCDPISEHNRLYWYRQTLGQGPEFLTYFQNEAQLEKSRLLSDRFSAERPKGSFSTLEIQRTEQGDSAMYLCASSLMGQGKENYGYTFGSGTRLTVV.

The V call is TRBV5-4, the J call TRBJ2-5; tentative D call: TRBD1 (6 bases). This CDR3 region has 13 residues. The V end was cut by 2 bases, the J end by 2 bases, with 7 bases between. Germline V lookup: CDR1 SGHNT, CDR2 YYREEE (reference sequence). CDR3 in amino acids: CASSLRGQETQYF. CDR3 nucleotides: TGTGCCAGCAGCTTAAGGGGGCAAGAGACCCAGTACTTC.

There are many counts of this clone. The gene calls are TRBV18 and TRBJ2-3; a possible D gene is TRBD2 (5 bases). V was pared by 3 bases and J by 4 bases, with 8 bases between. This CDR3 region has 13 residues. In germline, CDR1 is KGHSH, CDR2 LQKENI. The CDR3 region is CASSPSSPDTQYF. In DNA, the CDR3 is TGTGCCAGCTCACCGTCTAGCCCAGATACGCAGTATTTT.

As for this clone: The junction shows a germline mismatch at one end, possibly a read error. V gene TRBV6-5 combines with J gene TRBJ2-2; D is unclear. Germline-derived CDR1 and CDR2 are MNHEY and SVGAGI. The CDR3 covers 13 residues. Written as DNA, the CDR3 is TGTGCCAGCAGCTACTGGGCAACCGGGGAGCTGTTTTTT. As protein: CASSYWATGELFF.

CDR3 sequence: CASSPLLAGGPFSNEQFF. CDR3 bases: TGTGCCAGCTCACCACTTCTAGCGGGGGGACCCTTTAGCAATGAGCAGTTCTTC. The rearrangement uses TRBV18 and TRBJ2-1; 11 nucleotides match TRBD2. The CDR3 spans 18 residues. CDR1 and CDR2 from the germline V gene are KGHSH and LQKENI. J gave up 6 bases and V 1 base, and 11 bases lay outside the gene matches.

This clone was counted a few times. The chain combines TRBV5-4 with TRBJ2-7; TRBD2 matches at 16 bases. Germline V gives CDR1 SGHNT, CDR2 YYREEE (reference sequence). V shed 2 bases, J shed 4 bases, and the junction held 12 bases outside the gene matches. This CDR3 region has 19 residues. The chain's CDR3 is CASSFGGLAGGPGGYEQYF. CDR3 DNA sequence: TGTGCCAGCAGCTTCGGGGGACTAGCGGGGGGGCCGGGAGGATACGAGCAGTACTTC.

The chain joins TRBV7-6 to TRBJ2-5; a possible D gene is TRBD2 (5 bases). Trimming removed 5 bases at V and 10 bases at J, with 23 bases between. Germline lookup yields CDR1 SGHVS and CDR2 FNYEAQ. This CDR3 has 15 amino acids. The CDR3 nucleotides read TGTGCCAGCAGCCCGGGGTCGTCGCGGGCCCCGGACCAGTACTTC. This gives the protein CASSPGSSRAPDQYF.

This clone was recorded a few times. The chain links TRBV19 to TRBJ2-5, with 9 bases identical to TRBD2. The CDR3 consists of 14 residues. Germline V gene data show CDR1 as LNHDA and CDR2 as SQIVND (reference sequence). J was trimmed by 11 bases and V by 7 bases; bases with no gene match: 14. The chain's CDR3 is CASTTAGGLREQYF. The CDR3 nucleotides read TGTGCCAGTACCACGGCGGGGGGGCTAAGAGAGCAGTACTTC.